This is a list of T cell receptor beta chains from one sample in a study of cytomegalovirus exposure and HLA in healthy donors. Some clones are missing from TCRdb's copy, which holds only in-frame ones; the method was immunoSEQ multiplex PCR. The table has about 62,000 clones, less than 85% seen once. The sample taken for sequencing was PBMCs. All receptors come from a woman aged 30 to 39 in good health and CMV-seronegative. CDR3s include the opening cysteine and the closing phenylalanine or tryptophan. D genes are given only for firm matches. Some rows mark clone size as missing; the rest say once, few, many or name a class of expanded clone.

D gene | CDR3 length | J gene | V gene | clone size | CDR3 protein | CDR3 DNA
- | 14 | TRBJ2-3 | TRBV27 | - | CASSLELDSDTQYF | TGTGCCAGCAGTCTAGAACTAGATTCAGATACGCAGTATTTT
- | 16 | TRBJ2-2 | TRBV7-3 | - | CASRLTGGSNTGELFF | TGTGCCAGCAGATTAACAGGAGGTTCGAACACCGGGGAGCTGTTTTTT
- | 14 | TRBJ1-1 | TRBV6-6 | - | CASSYFGEEAEAFF | TGTGCCAGCAGTTATTTTGGGGAGGAGGCTGAAGCTTTCTTT
- | 16 | TRBJ1-5 | TRBV27 | - | CASSLFGTNSNQPQHF | TGTGCCAGCAGTTTATTTGGGACAAATAGCAATCAGCCCCAGCATTTT
- | 16 | TRBJ1-3 | TRBV7-6 | - | CASSSTFGGSGNTIYF | TGTGCCAGCAGCTCCACTTTCGGGGGCTCTGGAAACACCATATATTTT
- | 13 | TRBJ2-3 | TRBV29-1 | - | CSVEDLSQGPQYF | TGCAGCGTTGAAGATCTTTCACAGGGCCCGCAGTATTTT
TRBD1 | 14 | TRBJ1-6 | TRBV9 | few | CASSAGTGAGPLHF | TGTGCCAGCAGTGCCGGGACAGGGGCCGGCCCCCTCCACTTT
- | 11 | TRBJ1-2 | TRBV20-1 | - | CSAVENYGYTF | TGCAGCGCCGTCGAGAACTATGGCTACACCTTC
- | 12 | TRBJ1-5 | TRBV27 | - | CASANTGQPQHF | TGTGCCAGCGCGAACACGGGGCAGCCCCAGCATTTT
- | 15 | TRBJ1-1 | TRBV5-4 | once | CASSLKSGLNTEAFF | TGTGCCAGCAGCTTGAAGTCGGGGTTGAACACTGAAGCTTTCTTT
TRBD2 | 16 | TRBJ2-1 | TRBV28 | - | CASSLELAGTYNEQFF | TGTGCCAGCAGCCTCGAACTAGCGGGCACCTACAATGAGCAGTTCTTC
TRBD2 | 13 | TRBJ2-2 | TRBV6-6 | - | CASRGRENGELFF | TGTGCCAGCAGGGGGCGGGAGAACGGGGAGCTGTTTTTT
TRBD1 | 13 | TRBJ1-1 | TRBV29-1 | - | CSVDIAGGTEAFF | TGCAGCGTTGACATTGCAGGGGGCACTGAAGCTTTCTTT
- | 12 | TRBJ1-2 | TRBV15 | - | CATSRDYGPYTF | TGTGCCACCAGCAGAGATTATGGGCCCTACACCTTC
- | 15 | TRBJ2-5 | TRBV13 | - | CASSLKLDSRGTQYF | TGTGCCAGCAGCTTAAAGTTGGACTCCCGGGGGACCCAGTACTTC
- | 13 | TRBJ1-5 | TRBV27 | - | CASSFRGGQPQHF | TGTGCCAGCAGTTTCCGGGGAGGTCAGCCCCAGCATTTT
TRBD1 | 14 | TRBJ2-5 | TRBV7-2 | - | CASSSNRGQETQYF | TGTGCCAGCAGCTCCAACAGGGGTCAAGAGACCCAGTACTTC
- | 14 | TRBJ2-5 | TRBV5-1 | - | CASSLDSFGETQYF | TGCGCCAGCAGCTTGGATAGCTTCGGAGAGACCCAGTACTTC
- | 15 | TRBJ2-7 | TRBV7-9 | - | CSSSLSGQGMNEQYF | TGTTCCAGCAGCCTCAGTGGCCAGGGGATGAACGAGCAGTACTTC
- | 16 | TRBJ2-3 | TRBV14 | few | CASSQQASVRTDTQYF | TGTGCCAGCAGCCAGCAAGCTAGCGTCCGCACAGATACGCAGTATTTT
TRBD1 | 15 | TRBJ1-1 | TRBV5-6 | - | CASSSPTGLYTEAFF | TGTGCCAGCAGCTCGCCGACAGGGCTGTACACTGAAGCTTTCTTT
- | 14 | TRBJ2-3 | TRBV10-3 | - | CATLIGQGTDTQYF | TGTGCCACCTTAATAGGACAAGGCACAGATACGCAGTATTTT
- | 11 | TRBJ2-5 | TRBV5-6 | - | CASSSQETQYF | TGTGCCAGCAGCTCACAGGAGACCCAGTACTTC
- | 13 | TRBJ2-3 | TRBV10-1 | once | CASKENDTDTQYF | TGCGCCAGCAAGGAGAATGACACAGATACGCAGTATTTT
TRBD1 | 14 | TRBJ1-1 | TRBV10-3 | - | CAIRPQGGDTEAFF | TGTGCCATCAGGCCACAGGGGGGTGACACTGAAGCTTTCTTT
- | 14 | TRBJ1-2 | TRBV6-5 | - | CASRRGGSNYGYTF | TGTGCCAGCCGGCGGGGGGGCAGCAACTATGGCTACACCTTC
- | 15 | TRBJ1-2 | TRBV9 | - | CASSGGGVTTGGYTF | TGTGCCAGCAGCGGTGGGGGGGTTACTACTGGTGGCTACACCTTC
TRBD2 | 19 | TRBJ2-5 | TRBV11-3 | - | CASSPPGLAGGSPQETQYF | TGTGCCAGCAGCCCCCCAGGACTAGCGGGAGGGTCTCCCCAAGAGACCCAGTACTTC
- | 14 | TRBJ1-1 | TRBV5-4 | once | CASSTGTTNTEAFF | TGTGCCAGCAGCACCGGGACAACGAACACTGAAGCTTTCTTT
- | 15 | TRBJ1-3 | TRBV9 | - | CASSVETVSGNTIYF | TGTGCCAGCAGCGTAGAAACAGTATCTGGAAACACCATATATTTT
- | 12 | TRBJ2-1 | TRBV30 | few | CAREIRGGEQFF | TGTGCCCGGGAGATAAGGGGTGGTGAGCAGTTCTTC
- | 16 | TRBJ2-1 | TRBV5-1 | few | CASSFVGGLINNEQFF | TGCGCCAGCAGCTTTGTAGGGGGACTAATAAACAATGAGCAGTTCTTC
TRBD1 | 13 | TRBJ2-7 | TRBV6-5 | - | CASSSSGTGGLYF | TGTGCCAGCAGTTCTTCCGGGACAGGGGGCCTGTACTTC
TRBD1 | 14 | TRBJ2-2 | TRBV7-3 | once | CASSPTGGAGELFF | TGTGCCAGCAGCCCGACAGGGGGGGCCGGGGAGCTGTTTTTT
- | 13 | TRBJ1-2 | TRBV19 | - | CASSPGGNYGYTF | TGTGCCAGTAGCCCCGGGGGAAACTATGGCTACACCTTC
TRBD1 | 14 | TRBJ2-7 | TRBV6-5 | - | CASRAVRGRYEQYF | TGTGCCAGCAGGGCCGTGAGGGGGCGGTACGAGCAGTACTTC
- | 16 | TRBJ2-3 | TRBV5-1 | - | CASSLEVAGGTDTQYF | TGCGCCAGCAGCTTGGAGGTCGCAGGGGGGACAGATACGCAGTATTTT
TRBD1 | 13 | TRBJ1-2 | TRBV2 | - | CASSGTGWYGYTF | TGTGCCAGCAGTGGGACAGGGTGGTATGGCTACACCTTC
- | 15 | TRBJ2-1 | TRBV7-2 | - | CASSLSVTALNEQFF | TGTGCCAGCAGCTTATCCGTGACAGCACTTAATGAGCAGTTCTTC
TRBD1 | 15 | TRBJ1-5 | TRBV15 | once | CATSRDRGRSQPQHF | TGTGCCACCAGCAGGGACAGGGGGCGATCCCAGCCCCAGCATTTT
- | 13 | TRBJ1-3 | TRBV27 | - | CASSLSAGNTIYF | TGTGCCAGCAGTTTGAGCGCTGGAAACACCATATATTTT
- | 15 | TRBJ1-5 | TRBV6-5 | few | CASTNGGNSNQPQHF | TGTGCCAGCACAAACGGGGGGAATAGCAATCAGCCCCAGCATTTT
- | 15 | TRBJ2-6 | TRBV7-9 | once | CSSSFRQAGANVLTF | TGTTCCAGCAGCTTCCGACAGGCTGGGGCCAACGTCCTGACTTTC
TRBD1 | 18 | TRBJ2-1 | TRBV7-6 | - | CASSPPWAGGSDYNEQFF | TGTGCCAGCAGCCCCCCTTGGGCAGGGGGCTCGGACTACAATGAGCAGTTCTTC